The 23 T cell receptor beta chains below come from one sample, sequenced in a study of CD8+CD57+ T cells in acquired aplastic anemia. Genomic DNA, the template, was used for profiling of the TCR beta VDJ and CDR3. From the reads, TCRdb called clonotypes with MiXCR, one entry per CDR3 protein. This sample has 120,000 or so distinct CDR3 sequences, with approximately 36% found just once. Individuals selected for sequencing had exhibited CD8+CD57+ cell expansion on flow cytometry. Sequencing used sorted CD4+, CD8+, or CD8+CD57+ T cells (not recorded which) from PBMCs. The receptors originated from a human donor with aplastic anemia.

The chain carries TRBV27 and TRBJ1-3; TRBD1 is a possible D gene (6 bases). The CDR3 spans 16 residues. Per germline, CDR1 MNHEY and CDR2 SMNVEV (reference sequence). V lost 2 bases and J 0 bases, leaving 11 bases between the germline ends. The CDR3 reads CASSLNQGSSGNTIYF. The CDR3 DNA sequence: TGTGCCAGCAGTTTAAATCAGGGGAGCTCTGGAAACACCATATATTTT.

Concerning this clonotype: Because it lacks the conserved phenylalanine or tryptophan at the end, this CDR3 is likely a read error. The chain has TRBV11-2 and TRBJ2-5, with 7 nucleotides matching TRBD1. The CDR3 has 18 residues. The V gene end was trimmed by 5 bases and the J gene end by 1 base; junction bases not matched to a gene: 16. Per germline, CDR1 SGHAT and CDR2 FQNNGV. CDR3 nucleotides: TGTGCCAGCAGCCAGGAAGTTAGGGGACAGAGGTTCCAAGAGACCCAGTACCTC. This codes for CASSQEVRGQRFQETQYL.

A remark on this clonotype: At one end, the junction sequence differs from germline, possibly due to a read error. This chain joins TRBV4-1 and TRBJ1-2; a weak D match, TRBD1 (5 bases). The germline V gene encodes CDR1 MGHRA and CDR2 YSYEKL. The CDR3 consists of 15 residues. CDR3 DNA sequence: TGCGCCAGCAACCAAGAGGGGATGGGAGGTGAAGGCTACACCTTC. This codes for CASNQEGMGGEGYTF.

At least ten counts were recorded for this clonotype. V is TRBV20-1 and J is TRBJ2-5, with TRBD1 as a possible D gene (6 bases). CDR1 is DFQATT, CDR2 SNEGSKA, per germline (reference sequence). Trimming cost V 8 bases and J 5 bases, with 18 bases left between them. The CDR3 is 13 residues long. CDR3 amino acids: CSPRQAVSETQYF. The CDR3 DNA reads TGCAGTCCCCGACAGGCGGTCTCGGAGACCCAGTACTTC.

The J gene is TRBJ1-5, the V gene TRBV20-1; possible D gene TRBD1, 6 bases. The CDR3 length is 14 residues. Germline lookup yields CDR1 DFQATT and CDR2 SNEGSKA (reference sequence). The V gene lost 3 bases and the J gene lost 7 bases, with 16 bases spanning the gap. CDR3 in amino acids: CSARGGFLGQPQHF. Written as DNA, the CDR3 is TGCAGTGCTAGGGGGGGCTTCTTGGGACAGCCCCAGCATTTT.

The V call is TRBV10-3, the J call TRBJ1-2; the match to TRBD1 covers 8 bases. V lost 10 bases and J lost 8; bases outside the gene matches: 6. This CDR3 has 11 residues. CDR1 and CDR2 (germline): ENHRY, SYGVKD. The CDR3 nucleotides are TGTGCCACCGCGACAGGGGAGGGCTACACCTTC. This gives the protein CATATGEGYTF.

The chain links TRBV3-1 to TRBJ2-1; TRBD2 matches at 10 bases. This CDR3 is 17 amino acids long. Germline lookup yields CDR1 LGHDT and CDR2 YNNKEL (reference sequence). With V trimmed by 1 base and J by 3 bases, 6 bases remained unmatched. This CDR3 is CASSQVSGGGYYNEQFF. The CDR3 region has the DNA TGTGCCAGCAGCCAAGTGAGCGGGGGGGGATACTACAATGAGCAGTTCTTC.

For this clonotype: A junction boundary mismatches the germline segment, possibly from a read error. The CDR3 loop reads CASSVGQGDYSEQFF. In nucleotides, the CDR3 is TGTGCCAGCAGCGTAGGGCAGGGAGACTACAGTGAGCAGTTCTTC. This chain joins TRBV9 and TRBJ2-1; either TRBD1 or TRBD2 may supply D (5 bases each). The CDR3 covers 15 residues. The germline V gene has CDR1 SGDLS and CDR2 YYNGEE.

This clonotype was seen only a few times. V and J are TRBV6-2 or TRBV6-3 and TRBJ2-3; either TRBD1 or TRBD2 may fit D (5 bases each). Germline CDR1 MNHEY, CDR2 SVGEGT. The ends were cut back, 9 bases at V and 2 bases at J, with 15 bases in the middle. This CDR3 region has 14 residues. CDR3 coding DNA: TGTGCCAGTTCGGGACGGCGGGCCACAGATACGCAGTATTTT. Translated, it gives CASSGRRATDTQYF.

There are many counts of this clonotype. V is TRBV5-4 and J is TRBJ1-2, with D tentatively TRBD1 (5 bases). V was cut by 1 base and J by 5 bases, with 15 bases left in between. CDR3 length: 15 residues. CDR1 is SGHNT and CDR2 is YYREEE in the germline V gene (reference sequence). In DNA, the CDR3 is TGTGCCAGCAGCTTGATACCCCCAGGGACTTATGGCTACACCTTC. Translation: CASSLIPPGTYGYTF.

This clonotype was observed many times. The chain links TRBV2 to TRBJ1-3, with D unresolved. The CDR3 spans 17 residues. Germline lookup yields CDR1 SNHLY and CDR2 FYNNEI. Trimming cost V 3 bases and J 0 bases, with 15 bases left between them. The CDR3 reads CASSENRASYSGNTIYF. Written as DNA, the CDR3 is TGTGCCAGCAGTGAGAATCGCGCCTCTTACTCTGGAAACACCATATATTTT.

This clonotype was recorded many times. The rearrangement uses TRBV14 and TRBJ2-3; 11 bases are a match to TRBD1. Per the germline V gene, CDR1 is SGHDN and CDR2 is FVKESK. The CDR3 loop spans 15 amino acids. The ends lost 5 bases at V and 5 bases at J; junction bases unmatched: 6. The CDR3 loop reads CASSSRDRGIDTQYF. CDR3 nucleotide sequence: TGTGCCAGCAGCTCCCGGGACAGGGGGATAGATACGCAGTATTTT.

This clonotype was counted ten times or more. This sequence joins TRBV19 and TRBJ2-5, with 7 nucleotides matching TRBD2. Germline CDR1 reads LNHDA; CDR2 reads SQIVND (reference sequence). V was pared by 8 bases and J by 4 bases, with 7 bases of the junction left unmatched. The length of the CDR3 is 13 residues. The CDR3 region is CASSDSGVETQYF. The CDR3 nucleotides are TGTGCCAGTTCTGACAGCGGGGTAGAGACCCAGTACTTC.

The genes are TRBV19 and TRBJ1-2, with TRBD1 matching over 9 bases. The J segment lost 8 bases and the V segment lost 3 bases, leaving 7 bases of the junction unmatched. Germline loops: CDR1 LNHDA, CDR2 SQIVND (reference sequence). There are 14 residues in the CDR3. As DNA, the CDR3 is TGTGCCAGTAGTATCTCCGGGACAGGGTACGGCTACACCTTC. This translates into CASSISGTGYGYTF.

This clonotype was observed once. The junction differs from germline at one of its ends, possibly a read error. The chain carries TRBV24-1 and TRBJ2-6, with D unresolved. CDR3 length equals 16 residues. Germline CDR1 reads KGHDR; CDR2 reads SFDVKD. In DNA, the CDR3 is TGTGCCGCCAGTGATTTGCGGCTCTCTGGGGCCAACGTCCTGACTTTC. Translated, it gives CAASDLRLSGANVLTF.

The gene calls are TRBV29-1 and TRBJ2-7; TRBD1 matches at 7 bases. Trimming removed 7 bases from V and 3 bases from J; junction bases left unmatched: 6. CDR1 is SQVTM, CDR2 ANQGSEA, per germline. The CDR3 covers 12 residues. This CDR3 reads CSAGTVSYEQYF. CDR3 sequence (DNA): TGCAGCGCCGGGACAGTCAGCTACGAGCAGTACTTC.

This clonotype was counted only a few times. J is TRBJ1-2 and V is TRBV29-1, with TRBD1 as a possible D gene (6 bases). This CDR3 region has 12 residues. The germline CDR1 and CDR2 sequences are SQVTM and ANQGSEA. Trimming took 6 bases from V and 2 from J, leaving 10 bases between them. CDR3 in amino acids: CSVDRRNYGYTF. The CDR3 nucleotides are TGCAGCGTGGACAGAAGAAACTATGGCTACACCTTC. Combining the CDR3 with reference TRBV29-1 and TRBJ1-2 gives the whole variable domain SAVISQKPSRDICQRGTSLTIQCQVDSQVTMMFWYRQQPGQSLTLIATANQGSEATYESGFVIDKFPISRPNLTFSTLTVSNMSPEDSSIYLCSVDRRNYGYTFGSGTRLTVV.

This clonotype was detected only a few times. The rearrangement joins TRBV6-1 to TRBJ1-5; TRBD1 might be the D (5 bases). Trimming stripped 1 base from V and 3 bases from J, with 13 bases between. CDR3 size: 16 residues. Germline-derived CDR1 and CDR2 are MNHNS and SASEGT. CDR3 bases: TGTGCCAGCAGTGAAGTTGGGGCGGCCTCCAATCAGCCCCAGCATTTT. Encoded protein: CASSEVGAASNQPQHF.

As for this clonotype: Since a much larger clone is just one base distant, this may be a read error. The chain combines TRBV11-2 with TRBJ2-7; D not resolved. Germline-derived CDR1 and CDR2 are SGHAT and FQNNGV. CDR3 length: 14 amino acids. The CDR3, as DNA: TGTACCAGCAGCTTACAAATCGGCTCCTACGAGCAGTACTTC. Translating it yields CTSSLQIGSYEQYF.

CDR3 sequence (DNA): TGCGCCAGCCGCCCGGGGCTGAGCACTGAAGCTTTCTTT. Protein product: CASRPGLSTEAFF. This chain joins TRBV5-1 and TRBJ1-1; D is perhaps TRBD1 (5 bases). The germline CDR1 and CDR2 sequences are SGHRS and YFSETQ. This CDR3 contains 13 residues. V was cut by 7 bases and J by 4 bases, with 14 bases left in between.

This sequence joins TRBV19 and TRBJ1-2, with unresolved D. The germline CDR1 and CDR2 sequences are LNHDA and SQIVND (reference sequence). Trimming pared 2 bases from V and 11 bases from J, leaving 15 bases between. The CDR3 is made up of 13 amino acids. In DNA, the CDR3 is TGTGCCAGTAGTATAAGGGAGGGAACGGGTTACACCTTC. Encoded protein: CASSIREGTGYTF.

CDR3 in DNA: TGTGCCAGTAGTATCGGGGACAGCAACACTGAAGCTTTCTTT. Encoded protein: CASSIGDSNTEAFF. The gene calls are TRBV19 and TRBJ1-1; TRBD1 agrees at 7 bases. Germline assignment: CDR1 LNHDA and CDR2 SQIVND (reference sequence). This CDR3 comprises 14 residues. V gave up 3 bases and J gave up 2 bases; unmatched junction bases: 3.

The chain's CDR3 is CASSVGVTRGTYNEQFF. CDR3 sequence (DNA): TGTGCCAGCAGCGTAGGAGTCACCCGGGGGACCTACAATGAGCAGTTCTTC. This rearrangement joins TRBV9 to TRBJ2-1; tentatively, D is TRBD2 (6 bases). Deletions cut 0 bases from V and 2 bases from J, with 15 bases between. Germline V gene sequence: CDR1 SGDLS, CDR2 YYNGEE. The CDR3 loop spans 17 amino acids.